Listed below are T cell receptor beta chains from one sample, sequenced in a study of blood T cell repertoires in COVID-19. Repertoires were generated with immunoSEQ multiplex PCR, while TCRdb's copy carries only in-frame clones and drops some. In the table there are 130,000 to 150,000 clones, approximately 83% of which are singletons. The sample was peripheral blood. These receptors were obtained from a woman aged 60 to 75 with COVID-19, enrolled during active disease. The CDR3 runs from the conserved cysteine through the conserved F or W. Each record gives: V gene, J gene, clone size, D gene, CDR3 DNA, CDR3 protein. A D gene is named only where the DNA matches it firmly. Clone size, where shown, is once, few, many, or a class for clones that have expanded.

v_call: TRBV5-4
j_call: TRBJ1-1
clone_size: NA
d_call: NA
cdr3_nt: TGTGCCAGCAGCTTATATCACCTAGTTACTGAAGCTTTCTTT
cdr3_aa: CASSLYHLVTEAFF

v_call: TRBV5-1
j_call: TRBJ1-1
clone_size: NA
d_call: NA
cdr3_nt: TGCGCCAGCAGGGGCGTGAACACTGAAGCTTTCTTT
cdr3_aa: CASRGVNTEAFF

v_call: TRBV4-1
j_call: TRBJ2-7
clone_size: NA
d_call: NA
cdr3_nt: TGCGCCAGCAGCCAAGAGGCTTTTGCGGGGCCCTACGAGCAGTACTTC
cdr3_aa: CASSQEAFAGPYEQYF

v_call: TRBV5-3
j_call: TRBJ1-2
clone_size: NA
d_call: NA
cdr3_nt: TGTGCCAGAACCCGAATAACTGGGACACCTAATCCCTATGGCTACACCTTC
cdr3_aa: CARTRITGTPNPYGYTF

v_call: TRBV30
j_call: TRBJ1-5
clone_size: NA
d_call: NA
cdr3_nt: TGTGCCTGGAGTGTACGAGGCGATCAGCCCCAGCATTTT
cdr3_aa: CAWSVRGDQPQHF

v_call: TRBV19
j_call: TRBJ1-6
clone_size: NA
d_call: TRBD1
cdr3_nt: TGTGCCAGTAGTATTCGGGCCGGGGACAGCACCAATTCACCCCTCCACTTT
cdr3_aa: CASSIRAGDSTNSPLHF

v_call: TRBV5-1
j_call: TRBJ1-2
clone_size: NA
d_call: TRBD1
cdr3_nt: TGCGCCAGCAGCTTGAGGGGACAGGGGGATGGCTACACCTTC
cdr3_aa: CASSLRGQGDGYTF

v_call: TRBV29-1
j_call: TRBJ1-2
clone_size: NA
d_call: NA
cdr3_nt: TGCAGCGTTGTAGGGGCTATGGAGGGCTACACCTTC
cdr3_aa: CSVVGAMEGYTF

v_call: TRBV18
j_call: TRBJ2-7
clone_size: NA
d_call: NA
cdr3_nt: TGTGCCAGCTCACGATTCATTCTTGGAGGCTACGAGCAGTACTTC
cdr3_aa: CASSRFILGGYEQYF

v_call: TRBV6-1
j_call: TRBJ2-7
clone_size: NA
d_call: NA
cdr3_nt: TGTGCCAGCAGTGAAGAAAGCGGTTTCTACGAGCAGTACTTC
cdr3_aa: CASSEESGFYEQYF

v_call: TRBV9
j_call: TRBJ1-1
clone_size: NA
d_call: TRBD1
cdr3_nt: TGTGCCAGCAGCCCCCAGACAGGGATAAACACTGAAGCTTTCTTT
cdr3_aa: CASSPQTGINTEAFF

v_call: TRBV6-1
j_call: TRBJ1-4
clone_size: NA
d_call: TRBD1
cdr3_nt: TGTGCCAGCAGTGATAGGGACAGGCGATTTAATGAAAAACTGTTTTTT
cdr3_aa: CASSDRDRRFNEKLFF

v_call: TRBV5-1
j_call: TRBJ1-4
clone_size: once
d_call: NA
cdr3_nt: TGCGCCAGCAGCCCGCAGGGAAGTGAAAAACTGTTTTTT
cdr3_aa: CASSPQGSEKLFF

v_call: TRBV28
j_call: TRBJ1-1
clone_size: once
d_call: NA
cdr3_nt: TGTGCCAGCAGTTTAGCGGCAGGGGCTGTTTTCTTT
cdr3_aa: CASSLAAGAVFF

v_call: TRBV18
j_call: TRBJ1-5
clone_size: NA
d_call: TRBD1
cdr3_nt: TGTGCCAGCTCACCGACAGGGGGCCAACAGCCCCAGCATTTT
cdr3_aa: CASSPTGGQQPQHF

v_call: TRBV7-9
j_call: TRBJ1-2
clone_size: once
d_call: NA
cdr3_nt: TGTGCCACTTATGGGGGGAATGGCTACACCTTC
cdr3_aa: CATYGGNGYTF

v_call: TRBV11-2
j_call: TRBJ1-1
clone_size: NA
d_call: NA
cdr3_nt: TGTGCCAGCACCGGGGACATCATGAACACTGAAGCTTTCTTT
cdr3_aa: CASTGDIMNTEAFF

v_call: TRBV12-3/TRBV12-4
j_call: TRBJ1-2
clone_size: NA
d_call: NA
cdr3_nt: TGTGCCAGCAGTCCTGGGGCGTATGGCTACACCTTC
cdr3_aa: CASSPGAYGYTF

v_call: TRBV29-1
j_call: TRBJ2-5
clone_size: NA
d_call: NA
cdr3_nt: TGCAGCGTTGATTGGAGGGTCGGGACCCAGTACTTC
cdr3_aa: CSVDWRVGTQYF

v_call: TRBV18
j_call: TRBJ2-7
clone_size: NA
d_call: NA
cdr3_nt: TGTGCCAGCTCACCTGGACAGAGCTCCTACGAGCAGTACTTC
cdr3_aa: CASSPGQSSYEQYF

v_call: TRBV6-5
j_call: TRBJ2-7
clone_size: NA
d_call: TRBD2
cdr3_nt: TGTGCCAGCAGCGGAGGGACTAGCGGTCGGAACGAGCAGTACTTC
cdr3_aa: CASSGGTSGRNEQYF

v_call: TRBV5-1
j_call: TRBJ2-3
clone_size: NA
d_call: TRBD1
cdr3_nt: TGCGCCAGCAGCTTCGGGGACAGGGGTACAGATACGCAGTATTTT
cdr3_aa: CASSFGDRGTDTQYF

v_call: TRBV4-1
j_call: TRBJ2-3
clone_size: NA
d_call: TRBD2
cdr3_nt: TGCGCCAGCACCGGGCGGGGGGCACTCACAGATACGCAGTATTTT
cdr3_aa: CASTGRGALTDTQYF